What follows are 21 T cell receptor beta chains derived from one specimen sequenced in a study of shared clonotypes between healthy human individuals. CD45RO negativity and positive selection for CCR7 defined naive CD8 cells, a population that excluded terminally differentiated effector memory CD45RA+ cells. Profiled with immunoSEQ multiplex PCR; TCRdb holds only in-frame clones, not every one. The sample has millions of clones; approximately 94% are singletons. The sequenced sample was naive CD8+ T cells sorted from blood. These TCRs come from a man between 18 and 29 years old in good health.

Concerning this clone itself: Other DNA sequences within the sample encode an identical CDR3. V is TRBV5-1 and J is TRBJ1-4, with a possible D match to TRBD1 (6 bases). The V end lost 0 bases, the J end lost 8 bases, and 14 bases lay between the germline ends. From germline, CDR1 is SGHRS and CDR2 YFSETQ. The CDR3 sequence is 15 residues long. CDR3 sequence (DNA): TGCGCCAGCAGCTTGGAGGGGGGACTTGGGGAAAAACTGTTTTTT. It encodes CASSLEGGLGEKLFF.

The J gene is TRBJ1-1, the V gene TRBV19; no reliable D call. The CDR3 covers 12 residues. Trimming cost V 6 bases and J 7 bases, with 12 bases left between them. CDR1 is LNHDA and CDR2 is SQIVND in the germline V gene (reference sequence). The CDR3 DNA follows: TGTGCCAGTAGCCTTGACGGGGTTGAAGCTTTCTTT. Translation gives CASSLDGVEAFF.

The rearrangement links TRBV7-3 to TRBJ2-7; D gene ambiguous. Germline loops: CDR1 SGHTA, CDR2 FQGTGA. V was clipped by 0 bases and J by 2 bases, with 5 bases between them. The CDR3 extends over 13 amino acids. CDR3 protein: CASSLTNAYEQYF. The CDR3 region has the DNA TGTGCCAGCAGCTTAACGAATGCCTACGAGCAGTACTTC.

CDR3 DNA sequence: TGCAGCGTTGGGCGGGCGAGTCGGATCGACAATGAGCAGTTCTTC. Its protein is CSVGRASRIDNEQFF. The J gene is TRBJ2-1, the V gene TRBV29-1; D possibly corresponds to TRBD2 (5 bases). In germline, CDR1 is SQVTM, CDR2 ANQGSEA. The CDR3 loop spans 15 amino acids. V lost 4 bases, J lost 5 bases, and 18 bases lay in between.

The V and J genes are TRBV2 and TRBJ2-1, with TRBD2 matching 9 bases. Germline values: CDR1 SNHLY, CDR2 FYNNEI. The CDR3 runs 15 residues. V trimming: 3 bases; J trimming: 8 bases; junction bases outside the gene matches: 8. CDR3 sequence reads: CASSDLAGSVDEQFF. In DNA form, the CDR3 reads TGTGCCAGCAGTGATCTAGCGGGATCGGTAGATGAGCAGTTCTTC.

CDR3 protein: CASSLAVGATGELFF. The CDR3 nucleotides are TGTGCCAGCAGCTTGGCGGTGGGGGCCACCGGGGAGCTGTTTTTT. The chain has TRBV5-4 and TRBJ2-2; a weak D match, TRBD1 (6 bases). The V end was cut by 0 bases, the J end by 4 bases, with 10 bases between. The CDR3 runs 15 residues. CDR1 is SGHNT, CDR2 YYREEE, per germline (reference sequence).

V and J are TRBV6-5 and TRBJ2-1; D is tentatively TRBD1 or TRBD2 (5 bases each). V was shortened by 2 bases and J by 9 bases, with 11 bases between the two germline ends. This CDR3 spans 13 amino acids. Germline V lookup: CDR1 MNHEY, CDR2 SVGAGI. CDR3 amino acids: CASSYGQRGEQFF. As DNA, the CDR3 is TGTGCCAGCAGTTACGGGCAGAGGGGTGAGCAGTTCTTC.

The chain employs TRBV5-1 and TRBJ2-5; weak D call: TRBD1 (7 bases). V shed 4 bases and J shed 2 bases, with 18 bases lying between them. Germline V gives CDR1 SGHRS, CDR2 YFSETQ. The CDR3 totals 16 residues. CDR3 sequence reads: CASSPLRGQHQETQYF. The CDR3 region has the DNA TGCGCCAGCAGCCCCCTGCGGGGACAGCATCAAGAGACCCAGTACTTC.

The chain joins TRBV20-1 to TRBJ2-5; the D is unclear. This CDR3 is 11 amino acids long. Germline V CDR1 and CDR2: DFQATT, SNEGSKA (reference sequence). Trimming took 8 bases from V and 2 from J, leaving 9 bases between them. CDR3 sequence reads: CSPPRQETQYF. The CDR3 coding sequence is TGCAGTCCCCCAAGGCAAGAGACCCAGTACTTC.

The chain joins TRBV5-1 to TRBJ2-1; 8 bases align to TRBD1. V trimming: 4 bases; J trimming: 5 bases; junction bases outside the gene matches: 17. The germline V gene encodes CDR1 SGHRS and CDR2 YFSETQ. The CDR3 extends over 18 amino acids. The CDR3 bases are TGCGCCAGCAGCCCCCCAGGGGTCGGACAGGGTCGACACAATGAGCAGTTCTTC. This codes for CASSPPGVGQGRHNEQFF.

There are a few counts of this clone. The chain links TRBV6-6 to TRBJ2-7, with TRBD2 matching over 8 bases. The trim removed 8 bases at V and 2 bases at J, leaving 5 bases unmatched. From germline, CDR1 is MNHNY and CDR2 SVGAGI (reference sequence). This CDR3 is built from 13 residues. This CDR3 is CASGGGTPYEQYF. In nucleotides, the CDR3 is TGTGCCAGCGGCGGGGGGACGCCCTACGAGCAGTACTTC.

J is TRBJ2-3 and V is TRBV13, with D possibly matching TRBD1 (6 bases). Germline CDR1 is PRHDT and CDR2 is FYEKMQ (reference sequence). CDR3 length: 13 residues. Trimming cost V 5 bases and J 4 bases, with 10 bases left between them. This CDR3 is CASSPPGADTQYF. The CDR3 DNA reads as TGTGCCAGCAGCCCGCCAGGGGCAGATACGCAGTATTTT.

The chain has TRBV28 and TRBJ1-2, with TRBD1 identical over 8 bases. CDR3 length: 11 amino acids. V was pared by 9 bases and J by 8 bases, with 5 bases of the junction left unmatched. CDR1 and CDR2 from the germline V gene are MDHEN and SYDVKM. The CDR3 protein is CASSGGWGYTF. Here the CDR3 DNA reads TGTGCCAGTTCAGGGGGCTGGGGCTACACCTTC.

This chain uses TRBV28 with TRBJ2-3, with 9 bases lining up with TRBD2. The germline V gene has CDR1 MDHEN and CDR2 SYDVKM. V was clipped by 5 bases and J by 5 bases; unmatched bases: 8. There are 15 residues in the CDR3. The CDR3 nucleotides read TGTGCCAGCAGTACCCCTGGCGGGGGGGGAGATACGCAGTATTTT. This encodes CASSTPGGGGDTQYF.

A remark on this clone: The sample contains more than one DNA sequence encoding this CDR3. The rearrangement joins TRBV13 to TRBJ2-7; D remains ambiguous. The V end lost 0 bases, the J end lost 6 bases, and 6 bases lay between the germline ends. Germline-derived CDR1 and CDR2 are PRHDT and FYEKMQ (reference sequence). There are 12 residues in the CDR3. CDR3: CASSLGSGEQYF. As DNA, the CDR3 is TGTGCCAGCAGCTTAGGTTCTGGCGAGCAGTACTTC.

The chain has TRBV11-2 and TRBJ2-7, with unresolved D. The CDR3 sequence is 13 residues long. From germline, CDR1 is SGHAT and CDR2 FQNNGV. Trimming took 1 base from V and 4 from J, leaving 8 bases between them. Here the CDR3 reads CASSLVLEYEQYF. In DNA form, the CDR3 reads TGTGCCAGCAGCTTAGTCCTAGAATACGAGCAGTACTTC.

J is TRBJ1-2 and V is TRBV14; TRBD1 aligns across 10 bases. V shed 1 base, J shed 7 bases, and the junction held 12 bases outside the gene matches. The germline gives CDR1 SGHDN, CDR2 FVKESK. The CDR3 loop spans 17 amino acids. This CDR3 is CASSQGIWDRGFGGYTF. CDR3 sequence (DNA): TGTGCCAGCAGCCAAGGAATTTGGGACAGGGGTTTTGGTGGCTACACCTTC.

The chain uses TRBV30 and TRBJ2-1; 9 bases fit TRBD2. CDR1 is GTSNPN and CDR2 is SVGIG in the germline V gene (reference sequence). The trim removed 7 bases at V and 8 bases at J, leaving 9 bases unmatched. The CDR3 totals 13 residues. The CDR3 nucleotides read TGTGCCTCGAATAGCGGGAGTGGGGATGAGCAGTTCTTC. Translated: CASNSGSGDEQFF.

This chain links TRBV4-1 with TRBJ2-2, with D unclear. From germline, CDR1 is MGHRA and CDR2 YSYEKL. The germline V and J ends were trimmed by 3 bases and 3 bases, with 8 bases remaining between them. The CDR3 has 14 amino acids. Here the CDR3 reads CASSHLGHTGELFF. The CDR3 DNA sequence: TGCGCCAGCAGCCACTTGGGCCACACCGGGGAGCTGTTTTTT.

This rearrangement joins TRBV10-2 to TRBJ1-2; D gene unclear. Germline CDR1 and CDR2: WSHSY and SAAADI. The CDR3 runs 13 residues. V lost 6 bases to trimming and J lost 9 bases, with 17 bases between them. The CDR3 coding sequence is TGCGCCAGCAGCGAAGCGCGCTACGATCGCTACACCTTC. Translating gives CASSEARYDRYTF.

This rearrangement joins TRBV16 to TRBJ2-4, with no clear D. CDR1 and CDR2 (germline): KGHSY, FQNENV. The CDR3 length is 12 residues. The germline V and J ends were trimmed by 4 bases and 9 bases, with 10 bases remaining between them. The CDR3 is CASSRFSGIQYF. DNA of the CDR3: TGTGCCAGCAGCCGTTTTTCTGGCATTCAGTACTTC.